The 2 T cell receptor beta chains below come from one sample, sequenced in a study of blood T cell repertoires in COVID-19. Libraries were prepared by immunoSEQ multiplex PCR; TCRdb keeps only in-frame clonotypes and omits some of them. The top ten hold about 10% of the sample, which has some 99,000 clones, roughly 80% seen once. The sample consisted of peripheral blood. These receptors all stem from a woman older than 75 with acute or convalescent COVID-19.

This chain links TRBV6-2 or TRBV6-3 with TRBJ2-5; maybe TRBD2 (7 bases). Germline CDR1 MNHEY, CDR2 SVGEGT. The V gene lost 5 bases and the J gene lost 5 bases, with 15 bases spanning the gap. The CDR3 has 14 residues. CDR3 DNA sequence: TGTGCCAGCAGTCCCAACGGGGGGCACGAGACCCAGTACTTC. Amino acid sequence: CASSPNGGHETQYF.

This chain connects TRBV18 to TRBJ1-1; 7 nucleotides agree with TRBD1. Germline V gene sequence: CDR1 KGHSH, CDR2 LQKENI. The CDR3 is made up of 12 amino acids. V shed 4 bases and J 7 bases; nucleotides not matched to a gene: 3. DNA for the CDR3: TGTGCCAGCTCACGACAGGGCGGTGAAGCTTTCTTT. Protein product: CASSRQGGEAFF. Complete variable domain (other parts from reference TRBV18 and TRBJ1-1): NAGVMQNPRHLVRRRGQEARLRCSPMKGHSHVYWYRQLPEEGLKFMVYLQKENIIDESGMPKERFSAEFPKEGPSILRIQQVVRGDSAAYFCASSRQGGEAFFGQGTRLTVV.